This TCR beta chain was sequenced in a study of CXCR3-negative and CXCR3-positive naive CD8 T cells (dated by TCRdb to between 2018 and 2021). With respect to the entire study: In total, 130 million to 150 million TRB reads were obtained, or roughly 1.5 +/- 0.3 million reads per library. For the TRBV-TRBJ cluster analysis, the naive subsets came from roughly 5 donors, while the memory cells came from 3 donors. Data from about 10 donors, pooled across two independent experiments, went into the diversity and physicochemical repertoire analyses. The study at large found these results: Similar TRBV-TRBJ usage was shown by naive CXCR3-negative and CXCR3-positive cells from the same donor, whereas distinct patterns were shown by memory cells. TRB CDR3s from CXCR3-positive naive cells showed higher hydrophobicity (lower Kidera factor 4), lower energy, and higher strength and volume indices than CXCR3-negative naive cells. Surface CD5, linked to self-reactivity in mice, was comparable between naive subsets; TCR interaction strength was therefore also inferred from TRB CDR3 physicochemical properties. Both naive subsets had comparably high repertoire diversity, while memory CD8+ T cells had much lower repertoire diversity. Freshly isolated PBMCs were used for most assays because CXCR3 expression went down partially after cryopreservation.

For this clonotype: It has no known antigen specificity.

Measured from the cysteine to the phenylalanine, the CDR3 is 14 residues long. No DNA sequence is on record. CDR1 and CDR2, per the germline V gene, are MNHEY and SVGEGT. The instrument given in TCRdb is NextSeq 550. The Human TCR Profiling Kit (MiLaboratory) was used to prepare UMI-labeled 5' RACE TRB cDNA libraries. cDNA synthesis used the entire amount of extracted RNA, and PCR amplification then used the entire amount of cDNA produced. Libraries were prepared in parallel using an identical number of PCR cycles. On the authors' methods: MIGEC and MiXCR extracted about 53,000 +/- 10,000 unique UMI-labeled TRB cDNA molecules per library, requiring at least two reads per UMI. An average of roughly 40,000 +/- 10,000 functional in-frame TRB CDR3 nucleotide clonotypes without stop codons was found per library. After each sample was downsampled to 5000 UMI-labeled TRB molecules, VDJtools was used to calculate diversity metrics such as normalized Shannon-Wiener and Chao1. Clonotype-size-weighted physicochemical properties of the central five CDR3 residues (interaction energy, strength, volume and Kidera factor 4) were computed in VDJtools. Following TCRdb reprocessing, every CDR3 protein sequence forms one entry, and DNA is not provided. The V and J calls reflect TCRdb's pipeline rather than the authors' work. The sample's records list roughly 40,000 distinct CDR3 sequences. More than 1.5% of the sample is in the top ten clones.

For every CD8+ T cell subset, approximately 300,000 cells were flow-sorted straight into RLT lysis buffer, and each subset was sorted in triplicate. To exclude memory contaminants, naive CD8+ T cells were stringently defined as CD45RO-CCR7+CD27+CD95-. Peripheral blood mononuclear cells were isolated from buffy coats using standard density gradient centrifugation. Naive CXCR3-negative and CXCR3-positive CD8+ T cells were flow-sorted using a FACSAria III. Total RNA was extracted from sorted cells with an RNeasy Mini Kit. The sequence came from a human donor in good health. Some clones in this sample may be carry-over from other donors' samples. The sequence links TRBV6-2 or TRBV6-3 to TRBJ1-5; the TCRdb call, TRBD1, lacks DNA for checking. Sample: naive CXCR3- CD8+ T cells from blood. The cell subset or site label corresponds to: CD45RO-CCR7+CD27+CD95- naive CD8+ T cells lacking CXCR3 (TNR3-). CDR3 reads: CASRGVGLEQPQHF.